This TCR beta chain emerged from a study of T cells in Graves' hyperthyroidism and ophthalmopathy. Study information: Once the initial diagnosis was made, peripheral blood was obtained before any treatment.

Stable Graves' hyperthyroidism denoted no ophthalmopathy progression over 18 months. This clonotype has more than one count but fewer than ten. Germline CDR1 MNHEY, CDR2 SMNVEV (reference sequence). This CDR3 region has 16 residues. V lost 5 bases to trimming and J lost 7 bases; unmatched junction nucleotides: 16. Amplification of TCR beta CDR3 regions was performed using RNA transcripts as template. First-round RT-PCR of the TCR CDR3 relied on the HTBI primer set. MiXCR, applied by TCRdb to the multiplex PCR reads, yields one record per CDR3 protein. Among 500,000 to 700,000 distinct CDR3 sequences, 16% were seen once, and the ten largest hold about 17%.

The sample comprised blood. The chain has TRBV27 and TRBJ2-5, with 7 bases fitting TRBD1. The TCR was taken from a woman under 30 with Graves' hyperthyroidism. The CDR3, as DNA: TGTGCCAGCAGTGATGGCCGGGACAGTTCCTATCGGACCCAGTACTTC. The encoded protein is CASSDGRDSSYRTQYF.